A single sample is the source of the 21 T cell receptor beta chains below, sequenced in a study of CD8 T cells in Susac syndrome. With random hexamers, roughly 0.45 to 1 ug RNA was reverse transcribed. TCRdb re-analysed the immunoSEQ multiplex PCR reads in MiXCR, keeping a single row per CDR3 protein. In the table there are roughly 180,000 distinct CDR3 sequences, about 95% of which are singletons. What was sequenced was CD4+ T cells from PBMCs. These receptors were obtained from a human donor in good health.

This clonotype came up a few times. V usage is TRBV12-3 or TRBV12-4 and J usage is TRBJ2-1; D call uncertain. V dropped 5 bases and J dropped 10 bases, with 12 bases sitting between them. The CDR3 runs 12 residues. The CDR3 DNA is TGTGCCAGCAGTGAATTGGTGGGCGAGCAGTTCTTC. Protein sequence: CASSELVGEQFF.

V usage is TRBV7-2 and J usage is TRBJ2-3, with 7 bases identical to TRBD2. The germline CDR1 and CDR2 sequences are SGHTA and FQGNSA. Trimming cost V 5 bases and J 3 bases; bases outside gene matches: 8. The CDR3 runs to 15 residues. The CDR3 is CASSLGLGWTDTQYF. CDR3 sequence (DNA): TGTGCCAGCAGCCTCGGACTAGGTTGGACAGATACGCAGTATTTT.

CDR3 in amino acids: CASSHDRGSGYTF. CDR3 coding DNA: TGTGCCAGCAGCCACGACAGGGGCTCTGGCTACACCTTC. The chain recombines TRBV12-3 or TRBV12-4 with TRBJ1-2; 8 nucleotides line up with TRBD1. CDR3 length: 13 residues. J gave up 7 bases and V 6 bases, and 7 bases lay outside the gene matches.

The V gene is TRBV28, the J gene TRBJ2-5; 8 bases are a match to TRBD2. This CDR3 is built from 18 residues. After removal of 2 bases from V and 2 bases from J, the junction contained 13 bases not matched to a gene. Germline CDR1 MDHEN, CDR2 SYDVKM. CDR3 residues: CASSLKVRTSGIQETQYF. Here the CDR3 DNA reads TGTGCCAGCAGTTTAAAAGTCAGAACTAGCGGAATACAAGAGACCCAGTACTTC.

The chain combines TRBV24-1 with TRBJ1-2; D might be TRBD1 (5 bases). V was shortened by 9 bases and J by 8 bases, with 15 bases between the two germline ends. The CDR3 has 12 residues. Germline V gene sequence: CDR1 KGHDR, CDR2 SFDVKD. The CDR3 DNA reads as TGTGCCACCGGTACCGGGGCAAGCGGCTACACCTTC. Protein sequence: CATGTGASGYTF.

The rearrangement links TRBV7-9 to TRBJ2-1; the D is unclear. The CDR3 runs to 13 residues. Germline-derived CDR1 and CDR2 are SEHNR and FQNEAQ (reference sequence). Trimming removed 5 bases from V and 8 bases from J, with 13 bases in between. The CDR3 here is CASSPRTEDEQFF. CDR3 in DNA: TGTGCCAGCAGCCCCCGAACAGAGGATGAGCAGTTCTTC.

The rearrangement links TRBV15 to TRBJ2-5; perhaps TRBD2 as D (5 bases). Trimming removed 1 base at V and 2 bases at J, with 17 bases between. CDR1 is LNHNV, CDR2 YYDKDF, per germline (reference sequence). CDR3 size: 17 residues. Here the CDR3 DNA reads TGTGCCACCAGCAGAGGCCCCTCGGGATCCACACAAGAGACCCAGTACTTC. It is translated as CATSRGPSGSTQETQYF.

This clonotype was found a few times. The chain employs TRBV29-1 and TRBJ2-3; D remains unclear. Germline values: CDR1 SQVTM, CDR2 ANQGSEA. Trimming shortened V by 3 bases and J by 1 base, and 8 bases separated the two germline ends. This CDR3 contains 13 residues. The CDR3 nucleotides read TGCAGCGTTGATCGTGGCGGCACAGATACGCAGTATTTT. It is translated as CSVDRGGTDTQYF.

The CDR3 here is CALSGGTGLHEQYF. The DNA for the CDR3 is TGTGCCCTGAGCGGGGGGACAGGGCTCCACGAGCAGTACTTC. The rearrangement links TRBV30 to TRBJ2-7; D is possibly TRBD1 or TRBD2 (9 bases each). The CDR3 sequence is 14 residues long. V dropped 8 bases and J dropped 5 bases, with 22 bases sitting between them. Germline assignment: CDR1 GTSNPN and CDR2 SVGIG (reference sequence).

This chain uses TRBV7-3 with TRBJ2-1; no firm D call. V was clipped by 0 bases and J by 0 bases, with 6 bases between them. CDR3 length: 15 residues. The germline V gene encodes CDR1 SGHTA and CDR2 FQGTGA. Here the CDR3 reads CASSLTGISYNEQFF. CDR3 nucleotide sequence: TGTGCCAGCAGCTTAACAGGGATCTCCTACAATGAGCAGTTCTTC.

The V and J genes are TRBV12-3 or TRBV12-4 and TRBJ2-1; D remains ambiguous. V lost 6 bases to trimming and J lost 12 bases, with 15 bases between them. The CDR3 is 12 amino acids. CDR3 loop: CASSLTPPMQFF. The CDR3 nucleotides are TGTGCCAGCAGCCTAACTCCCCCGATGCAGTTCTTC.

The CDR3, as DNA: TGTGCCTGGACGGTGGGCAGCTCCGGGGAGACCCAGTACTTC. Amino acid sequence: CAWTVGSSGETQYF. The rearrangement links TRBV30 to TRBJ2-5; no reliable D call. Germline loops: CDR1 GTSNPN, CDR2 SVGIG (reference sequence). The CDR3 contains 14 residues. Trimming took 4 bases from V and 5 from J, leaving 17 bases between them.

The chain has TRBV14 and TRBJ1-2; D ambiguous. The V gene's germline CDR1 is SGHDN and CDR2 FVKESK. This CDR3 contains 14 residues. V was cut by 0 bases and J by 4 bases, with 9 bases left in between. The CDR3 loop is CASSQESRSYGYTF. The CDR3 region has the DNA TGTGCCAGCAGCCAAGAGTCCAGGAGCTATGGCTACACCTTC.

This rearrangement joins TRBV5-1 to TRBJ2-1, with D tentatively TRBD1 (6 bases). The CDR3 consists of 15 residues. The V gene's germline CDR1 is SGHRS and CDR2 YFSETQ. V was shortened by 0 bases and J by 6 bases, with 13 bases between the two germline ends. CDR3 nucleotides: TGCGCCAGCAGCTTGGATGGGGGCAGGTTCAATGAGCAGTTCTTC. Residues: CASSLDGGRFNEQFF. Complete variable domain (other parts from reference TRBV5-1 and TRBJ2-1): KAGVTQTPRYLIKTRGQQVTLSCSPISGHRSVSWYQQTPGQGLQFLFEYFSETQRNKGNFPGRFSGRQFSNSRSEMNVSTLELGDSALYLCASSLDGGRFNEQFFGPGTRLTVL.

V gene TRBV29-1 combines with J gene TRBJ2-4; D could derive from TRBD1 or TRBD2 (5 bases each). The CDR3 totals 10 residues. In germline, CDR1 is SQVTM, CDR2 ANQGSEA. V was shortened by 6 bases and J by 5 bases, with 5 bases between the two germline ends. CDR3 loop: CSVGENIQYF. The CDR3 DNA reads TGCAGCGTGGGGGAAAACATTCAGTACTTC.

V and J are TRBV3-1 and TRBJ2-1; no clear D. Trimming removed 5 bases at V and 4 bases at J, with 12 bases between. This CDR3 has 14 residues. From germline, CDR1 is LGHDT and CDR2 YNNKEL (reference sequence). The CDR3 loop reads CASSNSRRYNEQFF. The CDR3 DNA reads TGTGCCAGCAGCAACTCTCGACGGTACAATGAGCAGTTCTTC.

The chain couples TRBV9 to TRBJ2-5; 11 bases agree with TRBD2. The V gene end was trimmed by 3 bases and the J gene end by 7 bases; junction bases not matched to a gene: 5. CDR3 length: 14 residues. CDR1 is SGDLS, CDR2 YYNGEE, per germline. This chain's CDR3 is CASSGTSGSGTQYF. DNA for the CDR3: TGTGCCAGCAGCGGGACTAGCGGGTCGGGGACCCAGTACTTC.

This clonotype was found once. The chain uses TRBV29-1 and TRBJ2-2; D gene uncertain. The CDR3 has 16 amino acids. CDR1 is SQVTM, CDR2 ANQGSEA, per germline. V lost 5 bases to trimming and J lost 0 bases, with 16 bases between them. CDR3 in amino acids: CSVQQASRSNTGELFF. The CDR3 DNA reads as TGCAGCGTTCAACAAGCCAGCCGATCGAACACCGGGGAGCTGTTTTTT.

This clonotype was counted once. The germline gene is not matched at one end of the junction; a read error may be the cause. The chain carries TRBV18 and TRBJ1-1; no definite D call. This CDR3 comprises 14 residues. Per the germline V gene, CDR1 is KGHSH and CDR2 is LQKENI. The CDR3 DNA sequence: TGTGCCAGCTCACCACAGGGAGGGAACGCTGAAGCTTTCTTT. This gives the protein CASSPQGGNAEAFF.

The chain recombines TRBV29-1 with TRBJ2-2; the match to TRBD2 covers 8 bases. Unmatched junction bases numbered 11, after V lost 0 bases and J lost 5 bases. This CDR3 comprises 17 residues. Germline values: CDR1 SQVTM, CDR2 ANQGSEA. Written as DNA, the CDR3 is TGCAGCGTTGAAGATCCGGACGGGAGGGCTAAGACCGGGGAGCTGTTTTTT. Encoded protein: CSVEDPDGRAKTGELFF.

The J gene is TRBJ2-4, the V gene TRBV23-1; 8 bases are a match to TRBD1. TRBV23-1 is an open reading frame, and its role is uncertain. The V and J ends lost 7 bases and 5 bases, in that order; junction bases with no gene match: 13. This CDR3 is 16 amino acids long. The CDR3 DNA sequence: TGCGCCAGCAAACAGGGACAGGCCCTATCCGAAAACATTCAGTACTTC. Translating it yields CASKQGQALSENIQYF.